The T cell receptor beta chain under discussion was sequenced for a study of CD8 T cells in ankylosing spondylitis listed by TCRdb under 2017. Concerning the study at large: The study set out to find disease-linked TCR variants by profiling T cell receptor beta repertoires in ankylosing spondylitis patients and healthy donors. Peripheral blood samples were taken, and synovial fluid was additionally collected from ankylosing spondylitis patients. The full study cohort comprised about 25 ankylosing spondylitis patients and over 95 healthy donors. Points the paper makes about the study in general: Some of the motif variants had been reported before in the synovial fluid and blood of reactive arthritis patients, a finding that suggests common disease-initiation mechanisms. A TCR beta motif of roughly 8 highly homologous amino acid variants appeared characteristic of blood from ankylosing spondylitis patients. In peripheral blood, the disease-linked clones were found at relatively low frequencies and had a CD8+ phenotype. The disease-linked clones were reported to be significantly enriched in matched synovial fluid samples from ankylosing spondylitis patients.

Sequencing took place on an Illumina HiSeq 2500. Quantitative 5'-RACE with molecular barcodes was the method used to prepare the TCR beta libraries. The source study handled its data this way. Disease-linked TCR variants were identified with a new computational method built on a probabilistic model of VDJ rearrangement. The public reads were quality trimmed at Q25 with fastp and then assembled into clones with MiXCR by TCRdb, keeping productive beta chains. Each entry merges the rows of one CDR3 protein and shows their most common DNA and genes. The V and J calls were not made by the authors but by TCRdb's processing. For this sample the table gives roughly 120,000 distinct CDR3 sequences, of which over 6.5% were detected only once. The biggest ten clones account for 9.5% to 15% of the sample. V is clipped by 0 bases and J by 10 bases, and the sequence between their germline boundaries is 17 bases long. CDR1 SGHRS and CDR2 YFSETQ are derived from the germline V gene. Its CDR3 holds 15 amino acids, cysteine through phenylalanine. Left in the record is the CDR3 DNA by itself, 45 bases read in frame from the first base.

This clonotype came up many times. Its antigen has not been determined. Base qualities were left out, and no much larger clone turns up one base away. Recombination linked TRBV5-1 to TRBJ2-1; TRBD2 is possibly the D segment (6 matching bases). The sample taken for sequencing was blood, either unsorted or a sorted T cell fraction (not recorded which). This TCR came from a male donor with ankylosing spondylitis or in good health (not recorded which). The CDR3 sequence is CASSLGTIPSGEQFF. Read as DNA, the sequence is TGCGCCAGCAGCTTGGGGACTATCCCCTCGGGAGAGCAGTTCTTC. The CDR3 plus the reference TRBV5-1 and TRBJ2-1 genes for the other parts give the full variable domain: KAGVTQTPRYLIKTRGQQVTLSCSPISGHRSVSWYQQTPGQGLQFLFEYFSETQRNKGNFPGRFSGRQFSNSRSEMNVSTLELGDSALYLCASSLGTIPSGEQFFGPGTRLTVL.